Each of the 8 T cell receptor beta chains below was sequenced from the same sample in a study of metastatic and nonmetastatic thyroid tumors (dated by TCRdb to the early 2020s). Libraries came from PCR. Instrument on record: Illumina HiSeq 4000. The public reads were reanalyzed by TCRdb: fastp trimming at Q25, MiXCR alignment, in-frame beta chains only. The sample yields some 45,000 clones; 15% to 20% were counted once. The top ten hold roughly 20% of the sample. No treatment had been received by any patient before thyroid surgery. Source material: blood. The receptor source for this set is a female donor with papillary thyroid cancer or a benign thyroid nodule (not recorded which). Some clones in this sample may be carry-over from other donors' samples.

The rearrangement links TRBV11-2 to TRBJ1-3; D is perhaps TRBD1 (6 bases). The CDR3 extends over 14 amino acids. The germline CDR1 and CDR2 sequences are SGHAT and FQNNGV. Trimming stripped 6 bases from V and 0 bases from J, with 9 bases between. For the CDR3, the DNA is TGTGCCAGCAGAGCGGGGGCCTCTGGAAACACCATATATTTT. It translates to CASRAGASGNTIYF. The whole variable domain, remainder taken from reference TRBV11-2 and TRBJ1-3, is EAGVAQSPRYKIIEKRQSVAFWCNPISGHATLYWYQQILGQGPKLLIQFQNNGVVDDSQLPKDRFSAERLKGVDSTLKIQPAKLEDSAVYLCASRAGASGNTIYFGEGSWLTVV.

Ten or more counts support this clone. This chain connects TRBV2 to TRBJ1-2; TRBD1 aligns across 8 bases. CDR3 length: 14 residues. Trimming at V came to 3 bases and at J to 6 bases, leaving 6 bases not matched to a gene. CDR1 and CDR2 from the germline V gene are SNHLY and FYNNEI. The CDR3 is CASSDTGGLDGYTF. As DNA, the CDR3 is TGTGCCAGCAGTGATACAGGGGGGCTCGATGGCTACACCTTC.

The sample holds many counts of this clone. The chain uses TRBV20-1 and TRBJ2-7; TRBD2 is a possible D gene (5 bases). From germline, CDR1 is DFQATT and CDR2 SNEGSKA (reference sequence). The CDR3 has 13 amino acids. V lost 0 bases and J 3 bases, leaving 9 bases between the germline ends. CDR3 protein: CSAREREDYEQYF. The CDR3 nucleotides are TGCAGTGCTAGAGAACGGGAAGACTACGAGCAGTACTTC.

This clone was seen many times. This sequence joins TRBV19 and TRBJ2-1; 9 bases align to TRBD2. The trim removed 6 bases at V and 4 bases at J, leaving 7 bases unmatched. The germline V gene encodes CDR1 LNHDA and CDR2 SQIVND (reference sequence). CDR3 length: 15 amino acids. The CDR3 nucleotides are TGTGCCAGTAGGGAGCTAGCGGGGTCGTACAATGAGCAGTTCTTC. The encoded protein is CASRELAGSYNEQFF.

This clone showed up many times. The gene calls are TRBV2 and TRBJ1-5; D is unresolved. From germline, CDR1 is SNHLY and CDR2 FYNNEI. This CDR3 comprises 12 residues. V lost 7 bases, J lost 8 bases, and 12 bases lay in between. CDR3 in DNA: TGTGCCAGCACTGATATGGGAGAGCCCCAGCATTTT. As protein: CASTDMGEPQHF.

In this sample, this clone turned up many times. The chain has TRBV5-1 and TRBJ2-1, with 9 positions matching TRBD1. The germline V gene encodes CDR1 SGHRS and CDR2 YFSETQ. The V and J ends lost 4 bases and 1 base, in that order; junction bases with no gene match: 15. CDR3 length: 19 amino acids. The CDR3, as DNA: TGCGCCAGCAGCCCACGACAGGGGGTCTTTGGGGGATCCTACAATGAGCAGTTCTTC. It encodes CASSPRQGVFGGSYNEQFF.

This chain joins TRBV6-1 and TRBJ1-2, with 10 bases that match TRBD1. The CDR3 totals 16 residues. Germline values: CDR1 MNHNS, CDR2 SASEGT. With 4 bases clipped from V and 4 bases from J, the junction kept 9 bases outside the gene matches. The CDR3 region is CASSVPGQGSSYGYTF. The CDR3 DNA is TGTGCCAGCAGTGTACCGGGACAGGGGAGTAGCTATGGCTACACCTTC.

The sample holds a few counts of this clone. The sample holds other DNA sequences that translate to the same CDR3. The gene calls are TRBV5-1 and TRBJ1-2; a possible D gene is TRBD1 (5 bases). Germline CDR1 and CDR2: SGHRS and YFSETQ. V lost 0 bases and J lost 7, with 16 bases in between. This CDR3 has 15 residues. Here the CDR3 DNA reads TGCGCCAGCAGCTTGGGGGACTCACGAGATAGTGGCTACACCTTC. It specifies CASSLGDSRDSGYTF. Using reference TRBV5-1 and TRBJ1-2 for the parts outside the CDR3, the full variable domain is KAGVTQTPRYLIKTRGQQVTLSCSPISGHRSVSWYQQTPGQGLQFLFEYFSETQRNKGNFPGRFSGRQFSNSRSEMNVSTLELGDSALYLCASSLGDSRDSGYTFGSGTRLTVV.